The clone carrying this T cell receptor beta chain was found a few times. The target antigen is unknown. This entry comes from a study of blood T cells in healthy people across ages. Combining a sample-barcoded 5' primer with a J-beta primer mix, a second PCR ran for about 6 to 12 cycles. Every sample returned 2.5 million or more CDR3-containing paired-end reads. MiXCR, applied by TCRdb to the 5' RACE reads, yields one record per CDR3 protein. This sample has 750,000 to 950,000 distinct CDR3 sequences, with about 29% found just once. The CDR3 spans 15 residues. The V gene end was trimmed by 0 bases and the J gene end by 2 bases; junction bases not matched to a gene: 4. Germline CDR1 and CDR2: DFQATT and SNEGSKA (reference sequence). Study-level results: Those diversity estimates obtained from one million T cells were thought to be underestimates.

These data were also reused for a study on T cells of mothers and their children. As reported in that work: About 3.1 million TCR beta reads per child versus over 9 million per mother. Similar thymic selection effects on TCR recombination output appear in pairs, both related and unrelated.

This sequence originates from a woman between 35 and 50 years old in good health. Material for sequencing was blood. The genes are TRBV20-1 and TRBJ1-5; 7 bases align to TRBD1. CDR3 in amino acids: CSARDRDRGNQPQHF. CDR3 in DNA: TGCAGTGCTAGAGACCGTGACAGGGGCAATCAGCCCCAGCATTTT.